What follows describes a single T cell receptor beta chain. Profiling relied on immunoSEQ multiplex PCR, and the TCRdb table lists in-frame clones only, not all of them. Here the sample spans about 160,000 clones, more than 90% being singletons. This CDR3 region has 13 residues. V dropped 8 bases and J dropped 0 bases, with 10 bases sitting between them. CDR1 and CDR2 (germline): LNHDA, SQIVND (reference sequence). The data derive from a study of blood T cell repertoires in COVID-19. The sample comprised peripheral blood. The rearrangement joins TRBV19 to TRBJ1-2, with a possible D match to TRBD1 (6 bases). This clonotype was obtained from a man between 60 and 70 years old with active or convalescent COVID-19. The CDR3 DNA reads TGTGCCAGTCAGGACAGTCCTAACTATGGCTACACCTTC. Protein sequence: CASQDSPNYGYTF. The full variable domain, completed using reference TRBV19 and TRBJ1-2, is DGGITQSPKYLFRKEGQNVTLSCEQNLNHDAMYWYRQDPGQGLRLIYYSQIVNDFQKGDIAEGYSVSREKKESFPLTVTSAQKNPTAFYLCASQDSPNYGYTFGSGTRLTVV.